This TCR beta chain stems from a study of CXCR3-negative and CXCR3-positive naive CD8 T cells. Each TRB cDNA library was prepared by 5' RACE (with UMI labels). TCRdb reanalyzed the 5' RACE reads, giving one entry per CDR3 protein sequence and no DNA. Its table records around 88,000 distinct CDR3 sequences. The CDR3 loop spans 15 amino acids. Germline assignment: CDR1 SQVTM and CDR2 ANQGSEA. Those CD8+ T cells considered naive were CD45RO-CCR7+CD27+CD95-. Study results and limitations: Memory CD8+ cells had much lower diversity, and both naive subsets had comparably high diversity. Naive CXCR3-positive cells had TRB CDR3s more hydrophobic than those of CXCR3-negative naive cells. Between one naive subset and the other, surface CD5 was comparable, and TCR strength was inferred from TRB CDR3 properties.

Concerning this clonotype: As yet, its antigen is unknown.

Specimen: naive CXCR3+ CD8+ T cells from blood. Subset in this sample: CD45RO-CCR7+CD27+CD95- naive CD8+ T cells expressing CXCR3 (TNR3+). The sequence was collected from a human donor in good health. Some clones in this sample may be carry-over from other donors' samples. This rearrangement joins TRBV29-1 to TRBJ2-5; TCRdb indicates TRBD1, and absent DNA this call remains unverified. This chain's CDR3 is CSVVISGTQQETQYF.